Listed here is a single T cell receptor (beta chain). No antigen is known for it. Targeted sequencing depth ranged from 1 in 200,000 to 1 in 1 million T cells. Repertoires were generated with immunoSEQ multiplex PCR, while TCRdb's copy carries only in-frame clones and drops some. Among around 300,000 clones listed, roughly 85% were seen once. The data are from a study of cytotoxic CD8 clonotypes in ibrutinib-treated CLL. Whole-study results and caveats: Clonality, elevated at ibrutinib response, dropped back toward baseline at progression.

PBMCs were cryopreserved, and 2 to 2.5 micrograms of genomic DNA from them went into TCR beta libraries. Sample: PBMCs, taken before ibrutinib treatment. This receptor was obtained from a human donor with chronic lymphocytic leukemia.

As DNA, the CDR3 is TGTGCCAGCAGTTCCCTAGCGGGAGGCTACGAGCAGTACTTC. Translation gives CASSSLAGGYEQYF. The V gene is TRBV27, the J gene TRBJ2-7, with 11 nucleotides matching TRBD2. The J segment lost 3 bases and the V segment lost 4 bases, leaving 2 bases of the junction unmatched. The germline CDR1 and CDR2 sequences are MNHEY and SMNVEV (reference sequence). This CDR3 is built from 14 residues.